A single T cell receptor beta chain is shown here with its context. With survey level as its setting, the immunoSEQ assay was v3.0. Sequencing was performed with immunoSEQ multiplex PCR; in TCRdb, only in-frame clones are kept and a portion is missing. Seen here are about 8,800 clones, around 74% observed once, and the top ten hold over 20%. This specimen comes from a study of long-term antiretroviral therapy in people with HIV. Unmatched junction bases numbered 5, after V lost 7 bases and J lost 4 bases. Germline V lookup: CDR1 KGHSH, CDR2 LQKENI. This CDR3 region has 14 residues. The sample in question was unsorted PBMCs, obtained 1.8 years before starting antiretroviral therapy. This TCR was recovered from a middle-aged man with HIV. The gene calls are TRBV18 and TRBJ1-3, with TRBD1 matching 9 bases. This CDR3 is CASCPTGGGNTIYF. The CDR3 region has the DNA TGTGCCAGCTGCCCTACAGGGGGCGGAAACACCATATATTTT.